This T cell receptor (beta chain) was observed in a study of vaccination and CD4 T cells after COVID-19. Across the study: Blood was drawn a median roughly 66 days post second dose, range 14 to 241. Investigators stimulated cells with overlapping spike peptides drawn from SARS-CoV-2, HCoV-NL63, HCoV-OC43 and HCoV-229E.

Cultured CD4+ T cells had their DNA profiled by the Oncomine TCR Beta short-read assay. Scientists extracted genomic DNA from CD4+ T cells grown in culture. TCRdb itself ran the PCR reads through MiXCR, one entry per CDR3 protein. The data contain more than 13,000 distinct CDR3 sequences, roughly a fifth of them singletons. As for this clonotype: The antigen is unknown.

Treatment given: approximately 10-day PBMC culture with coronavirus spike peptide pools or control peptides (ViraFEST assay). Trimming cost V 0 bases and J 8 bases; bases outside gene matches: 8. CDR3 length: 14 amino acids. Germline V gene sequence: CDR1 DFQATT, CDR2 SNEGSKA (reference sequence). This sequence joins TRBV20-1 and TRBJ1-1; 8 bases match TRBD1. Material: CD4+ T cells from blood, cultured in vitro, obtained before SARS-CoV-2 vaccination. The TCR was taken from a human donor who received a COVID-19 vaccine. For the CDR3, the DNA is TGCAGTGCTAGAGATCTCAGCGACAGGGGAGAAGCTTTCTTT. It translates to CSARDLSDRGEAFF.